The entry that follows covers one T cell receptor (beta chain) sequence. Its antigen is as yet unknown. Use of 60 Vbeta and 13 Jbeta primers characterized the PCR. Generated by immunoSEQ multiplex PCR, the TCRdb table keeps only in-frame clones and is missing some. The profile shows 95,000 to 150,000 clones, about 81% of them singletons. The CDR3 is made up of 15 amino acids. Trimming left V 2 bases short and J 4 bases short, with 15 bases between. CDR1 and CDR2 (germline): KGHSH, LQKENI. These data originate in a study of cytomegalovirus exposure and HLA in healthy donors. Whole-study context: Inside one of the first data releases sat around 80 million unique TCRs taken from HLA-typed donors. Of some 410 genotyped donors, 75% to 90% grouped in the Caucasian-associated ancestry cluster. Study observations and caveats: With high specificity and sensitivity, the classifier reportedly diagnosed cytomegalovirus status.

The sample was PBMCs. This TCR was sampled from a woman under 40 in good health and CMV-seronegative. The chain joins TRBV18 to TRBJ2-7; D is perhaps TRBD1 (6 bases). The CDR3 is CASSPAAGEEYEQYF. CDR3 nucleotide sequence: TGTGCCAGCTCACCAGCGGCAGGGGAAGAGTACGAGCAGTACTTC.